A single sample is the source of the 19 T cell receptor beta chains below, sequenced in a study of T-cell memory formation after mild COVID-19. TCRdb processed the 5' RACE reads anew with MiXCR; each CDR3 protein has one entry. Of 300,000 to 350,000 distinct CDR3 sequences listed, around 13% are singletons. Sequencing was done on a sample of PBMCs or a T cell subset sorted from them (not recorded which). The receptors were gathered from a man aged 18 to 29 who had mild COVID-19 (a few samples of this study predate the infection). Cell type and time point are not known.

This rearrangement joins TRBV20-1 to TRBJ2-7; 9 positions agree with TRBD2. V lost 5 bases, J lost 11 bases, and 13 bases stayed unmatched. The CDR3 is made up of 13 amino acids. Germline V gene lookup returns CDR1 DFQATT and CDR2 SNEGSKA (reference sequence). CDR3 protein: CSAPDPGTSFKYV. DNA for the CDR3: TGCAGTGCTCCCGACCCCGGGACTAGCTTCAAGTACGTC.

The chain recombines TRBV7-8 with TRBJ2-3; perhaps TRBD2 as D (5 bases). In germline, CDR1 is SGHVS, CDR2 FQNEAQ. The CDR3 runs to 15 residues. V dropped 2 bases and J dropped 1 base, with 10 bases sitting between them. As DNA, the CDR3 is TGTGCCAGCAGCTTAACGGGGTCCGGCACAGATACGCAGTATTTT. Protein: CASSLTGSGTDTQYF.

The gene calls are TRBV7-8 and TRBJ1-1; 8 positions agree with TRBD1. The CDR3 has 12 residues. V shed 5 bases and J 10 bases; nucleotides not matched to a gene: 6. Germline-derived CDR1 and CDR2 are SGHVS and FQNEAQ. CDR3 amino acids: CASSLRTGIAFF. DNA of the CDR3: TGTGCCAGCAGCCTCCGGACAGGGATAGCTTTCTTT.

This clonotype was seen a handful of times. The CDR3 loop reads CSARPDSNQPQHF. The DNA for the CDR3 is TGCAGTGCCAGACCGGATAGCAATCAGCCCCAGCATTTT. The rearrangement uses TRBV20-1 and TRBJ1-5; D unclear. Trimming stripped 6 bases from V and 0 bases from J, with 9 bases between. CDR1 is DFQATT and CDR2 is SNEGSKA in the germline V gene (reference sequence). This CDR3 region has 13 residues.

This clonotype was found a few times. The chain links TRBV6-1 to TRBJ2-7; D may be TRBD1 or TRBD2 (5 bases each). Per the germline V gene, CDR1 is MNHNS and CDR2 is SASEGT. Deletions cut 2 bases from V and 3 bases from J, with 14 bases between. The length of the CDR3 is 15 residues. CDR3 bases: TGTGCCAGCAGTGAACAGGGCGGGCTGAACTACGAGCAGTACTTC. This encodes CASSEQGGLNYEQYF.

The chain combines TRBV7-9 with TRBJ1-2; D unresolved. This CDR3 comprises 15 residues. Germline V gene lookup returns CDR1 SEHNR and CDR2 FQNEAQ (reference sequence). With 7 bases removed from V and 4 bases from J, the gap between germline ends came to 19 bases. CDR3 nucleotide sequence: TGTGCCAGCACTCTCGGTCCCGATGCTGGCTATGGCTACACCTTC. Its protein is CASTLGPDAGYGYTF.

This clonotype was counted only a few times. The V call is TRBV20-1, the J call TRBJ2-5; 7 bases map to TRBD1. The CDR3 sequence is 14 residues long. V shed 6 bases, J shed 2 bases, and the junction held 9 bases outside the gene matches. Per germline, CDR1 DFQATT and CDR2 SNEGSKA (reference sequence). The CDR3 sequence is CSANRDSHQETQYF. The CDR3 nucleotides are TGCAGTGCCAACCGGGACAGTCATCAAGAGACCCAGTACTTC.

The CDR3 is CASSGESTDTQYF. CDR3 in DNA: TGCGCCAGCAGCGGGGAGAGCACAGATACGCAGTATTTT. The V gene is TRBV5-1, the J gene TRBJ2-3, with D perhaps matching TRBD2 (5 bases). The CDR3 runs to 13 residues. Germline CDR1 and CDR2: SGHRS and YFSETQ. V dropped 4 bases and J dropped 0 bases, with 6 bases sitting between them. The full variable domain, rest sourced from reference TRBV5-1 and TRBJ2-3, is KAGVTQTPRYLIKTRGQQVTLSCSPISGHRSVSWYQQTPGQGLQFLFEYFSETQRNKGNFPGRFSGRQFSNSRSEMNVSTLELGDSALYLCASSGESTDTQYFGPGTRLTVL.

This clonotype has just a few counts. The V call is TRBV29-1, the J call TRBJ2-2, with TRBD2 matching 13 bases. CDR3 size: 17 residues. The V gene end was trimmed by 0 bases and the J gene end by 1 base; junction bases not matched to a gene: 2. Per germline, CDR1 SQVTM and CDR2 ANQGSEA. CDR3 loop: CSVEEGLAGVNTGELFF. The CDR3, as DNA: TGCAGCGTTGAAGAAGGACTAGCGGGGGTGAACACCGGGGAGCTGTTTTTT.

The genes are TRBV12-3 or TRBV12-4 and TRBJ1-5, with 8 bases that match TRBD1. Germline trimming cut 6 bases from V and 5 bases from J; bases unmatched to any gene: 6. The CDR3 contains 14 residues. The CDR3 reads CASSPSGGDQPQHF. Written as DNA, the CDR3 is TGTGCCAGCAGCCCATCAGGGGGCGATCAGCCCCAGCATTTT.

This clonotype was seen a few times. The chain employs TRBV7-9 and TRBJ2-1; TRBD2 matches at 9 bases. In germline, CDR1 is SEHNR, CDR2 FQNEAQ (reference sequence). The V segment lost 6 bases and the J segment 0 bases; nucleotides outside the gene matches: 9. The CDR3 covers 17 residues. CDR3: CASRRGGTDRSYNEQFF. CDR3 bases: TGTGCCAGCAGGCGGGGGGGGACAGACCGCTCCTACAATGAGCAGTTCTTC.

This clonotype was found many times. The chain uses TRBV30 and TRBJ2-3; 8 nucleotides align to TRBD2. Trimming cost V 5 bases and J 5 bases; bases outside gene matches: 12. CDR1 GTSNPN and CDR2 SVGIG come from the germline V gene (reference sequence). CDR3 length equals 15 residues. The DNA of the CDR3 is TGTGCCTGGCATAGCGGGGAAACCCAAATAGATACGCAGTATTTT. It translates to CAWHSGETQIDTQYF. Full variable domain (missing parts from reference TRBV30 and TRBJ2-3): SQTIHQWPATLVQPVGSPLSLECTVEGTSNPNLYWYRQAAGRGLQLLFYSVGIGQISSEVPQNLSASRPQDRQFILSSKKLLLSDSGFYLCAWHSGETQIDTQYFGPGTRLTVL.

The gene calls are TRBV3-1 and TRBJ1-2; maybe TRBD1 (5 bases). Germline V gives CDR1 LGHDT, CDR2 YNNKEL (reference sequence). CDR3 length equals 14 residues. Deletions cut 3 bases from V and 4 bases from J, with 12 bases between. CDR3 in DNA: TGTGCCAGCAGCCAGATCGGGGGGGGCTATGGCTACACCTTC. Amino acid sequence: CASSQIGGGYGYTF.

This clonotype occurred a few times. The genes are TRBV7-2 and TRBJ2-7, with D unresolved. V lost 4 bases and J lost 6, with 10 bases in between. Germline-derived CDR1 and CDR2 are SGHTA and FQGNSA. The CDR3 contains 12 residues. The CDR3: CASSYLPGEQYF. Written as DNA, the CDR3 is TGTGCCAGCAGCTATCTCCCCGGCGAGCAGTACTTC.

This clonotype has at least ten counts. The CDR3 DNA reads as TGCGCCAGCAGCAGAGGACTAGCGGGGGCGCAGAGTGAGCAGTTCTTC. Translating gives CASSRGLAGAQSEQFF. The chain links TRBV4-3 to TRBJ2-1, with 13 bases that match TRBD2. Germline CDR1 LGHNA, CDR2 YSLEER. The CDR3 runs 16 residues. V gave up 5 bases and J gave up 9 bases; unmatched junction bases: 10.

The rearrangement joins TRBV24-1 to TRBJ1-4, with D perhaps TRBD1 (6 bases). This CDR3 is 12 amino acids long. V dropped 9 bases and J dropped 5 bases, with 9 bases sitting between them. CDR1 and CDR2 (germline): KGHDR, SFDVKD. CDR3 loop: CATGTRNEKLFF. The CDR3 bases are TGTGCCACCGGGACACGGAATGAAAAACTGTTTTTT.

Concerning this clonotype: The junction differs from germline at one of its ends, possibly a read error. V usage is TRBV2 and J usage is TRBJ2-3; no clear D. The CDR3 loop spans 14 amino acids. Per the germline V gene, CDR1 is SNHLY and CDR2 is FYNNEI. The CDR3 loop reads CAGSDASYADTQYF. The CDR3 DNA is TGTGCCGGCAGTGACGCGTCCTATGCGGATACGCAGTATTTT.

The table lists this clonotype with a few counts. CDR3 amino acids: CSVEDRGTQYF. The CDR3 DNA sequence: TGCAGCGTTGAAGATCGAGGGACCCAGTACTTC. V and J are TRBV29-1 and TRBJ2-5; D call uncertain. CDR1 and CDR2 from the germline V gene are SQVTM and ANQGSEA. Trimming shortened V by 0 bases and J by 7 bases, and 6 bases separated the two germline ends. The CDR3 contains 11 residues. Variable domain in full (rest from reference TRBV29-1 and TRBJ2-5): SAVISQKPSRDICQRGTSLTIQCQVDSQVTMMFWYRQQPGQSLTLIATANQGSEATYESGFVIDKFPISRPNLTFSTLTVSNMSPEDSSIYLCSVEDRGTQYFGPGTRLLVL.

This clonotype was detected only a few times. This chain joins TRBV5-1 and TRBJ1-3; D ambiguous. Trimming removed 5 bases at V and 0 bases at J, with 12 bases between. Per germline, CDR1 SGHRS and CDR2 YFSETQ. This CDR3 contains 15 residues. The CDR3 region has the DNA TGCGCCAGCAGGGAGGACTTAAACTCTGGAAACACCATATATTTT. Its protein is CASREDLNSGNTIYF.